The clone carrying this TCR beta chain was detected a few times. This entry is derived from a study of CD8+ T cells in alopecia areata. The ends were cut back, 0 bases at V and 7 bases at J, with 12 bases in the middle. This CDR3 has 13 residues. CDR1 and CDR2 from the germline V gene are GTSNPN and SVGIG (reference sequence). Sequencing templates came from extracted RNA that was reverse transcribed into cDNA. Profiled with immunoSEQ multiplex PCR; TCRdb holds only in-frame clones, not every one. The sample lists around 98,000 clones, 35% to 45% occurring once. The sample was CD4+ T cells sorted from blood. The chain joins TRBV30 to TRBJ1-2; a weak D match, TRBD1 (5 bases). The receptor's source is a human donor with alopecia areata. CDR3 amino acids: CAWSVRQPFGYTF. CDR3 DNA: TGTGCCTGGAGTGTACGACAGCCCTTTGGCTACACCTTC.